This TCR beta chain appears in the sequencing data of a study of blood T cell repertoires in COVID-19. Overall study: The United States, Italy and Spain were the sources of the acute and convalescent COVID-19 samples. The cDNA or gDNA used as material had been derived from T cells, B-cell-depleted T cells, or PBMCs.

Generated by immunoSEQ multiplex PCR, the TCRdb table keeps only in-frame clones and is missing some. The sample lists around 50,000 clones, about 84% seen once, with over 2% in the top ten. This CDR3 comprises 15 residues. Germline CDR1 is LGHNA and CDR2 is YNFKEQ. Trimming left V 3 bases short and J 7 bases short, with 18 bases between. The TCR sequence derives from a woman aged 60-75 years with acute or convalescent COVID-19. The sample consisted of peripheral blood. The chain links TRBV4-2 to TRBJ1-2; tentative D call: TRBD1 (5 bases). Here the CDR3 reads CASSQARDSSGGYTF. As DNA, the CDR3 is TGTGCCAGCAGCCAGGCACGGGACTCCTCTGGTGGCTACACCTTC.